This T cell receptor beta chain appears in the sequencing data of a study of T cell responses to AZD1222 COVID-19 vaccine (dated by TCRdb to 2020 to 2023). Concerning the study at large: TCR sequencing covered some 240 trial participants: 200 to 220 given two doses of AZD1222 and around 25 given two doses of MenACWY control vaccine. Trial participants were enrolled by age into subgroups of 18-55, 56-69 and 70-plus years, and around 150, 29 and 61 TCR-sequenced participants, respectively, were included in these subgroups.

According to the study, the label for this sample's time point signals: about 28 days (+/-7) after the second vaccine dose. AZD1222 recipients whose second dose came at about 4 weeks and those whose second dose came at about 12 weeks were combined into one group, since spike-specific TCR depth and breadth did not differ between the two schedules. Vaccinee samples were obtained from the UK trials COV001 and COV002, which included a single-blind randomized controlled phase 2/3 trial of AZD1222 (ChAdOx1 nCoV-19) in healthy adults. For TCRbeta chain sequencing, PBMC samples were collected from trial participants at day 0 and at day 28 after the second dose. V loses 3 bases, J loses 0 bases, and the germline ends lie 20 bases apart. The CDR1 and CDR2 encoded by the germline V gene (reference sequence) are LNHDA and SQIVND. The CDR3 has 18 amino acids, counting the end cysteine and phenylalanine. Only the CDR3 DNA stays, 54 bases, in frame from base 1.

Beyond this particular receptor, the publication reports: The vaccine-associated CD4 TCRs covered the entire spike protein, and the dominant responses fell in regions 160-218 and 743-854. After two AZD1222 doses, spike-specific TCR breadth and depth were significantly higher than at day 0 and than in MenACWY recipients. Conclusions about previously exposed vaccinees are limited because only a handful of AZD1222 recipients were SARS-CoV-2 seropositive at baseline. Participants were mostly white British and included more females than males, and it was suggested by the authors that clonal diversity may have been underestimated. In the small 56-69-year group, the increase in depth fell short of significance, most likely because of low power. Epitopes outside the regions mutated in the B.1.351 and B.1.1.7 variants were reportedly recognized by nearly half of the unique spike-specific TCRs. No day 14 peak-response samples were available, so repertoires were characterized only after the peak T cell response.

On this clone itself: The antigen it binds to is not known. Base-call qualities are not available, and no considerably larger clone is one nucleotide away.

The CDR3 regions of human TCRbeta chains were analyzed by immunosequencing. As for the authors' bioinformatics: TCRs in the repertoires were compared against a reference library of SARS-CoV-2-specific TCRs that had been generated with the MIRA antigen-specificity platform. Breadth was defined as the fraction of unique TCRs that were SARS-CoV-2-associated, and depth was defined as the fraction of total T cells that were SARS-CoV-2-associated. Using the MIRA data, every spike-specific TCR was mapped to the spike region that the TCR reacted to and assigned to either a CD4 or a CD8 class. Log10-transformed breadth and depth values were compared by one-way ANOVA with Sidak's multiple comparisons tests. This immuneACCESS table, as held by TCRdb, lists in-frame sequences with V and J called but not all clones. Of the missing ones, under half trace to an unresolved V gene in checked studies; the others have no known cause. V, J and clone size reflect that table, while D and trimming were determined from the DNA. Here the sample has fewer than 200,000 clones; around 88% occur a single time. 9.5% to 13% of the sample is taken by the ten largest.

The receptor was isolated from an adult who received the AZD1222 COVID-19 vaccine. The chain was built from TRBV19 and TRBJ1-1, and perhaps TRBD1 as D gene, on 6 matching bases. The sample here was peripheral blood, taken 28 days after the second AZD1222 dose. The CDR3 region reads CASSIGRGGIGMNTEAFF. The DNA sequence is given as TGTGCCAGTAGTATCGGCAGGGGAGGTATAGGGATGAACACTGAAGCTTTCTTT.